This TCR beta chain was obtained from a study of T cell clones after liver transplantation. Across the whole study: Liver transplant recipients had immunosuppression withdrawal attempted within 2 years.

The assay was immunoSEQ multiplex PCR, and TCRdb's table has in-frame clones only and misses some. Among approximately 75,000 clones, 80% were seen once, and the ten largest hold approximately 0.81%. This clone was picked up a small number of times. V was trimmed by 4 bases and J by 6 bases, leaving 13 bases between them. This CDR3 spans 14 amino acids. Germline V gene lookup returns CDR1 SNHLY and CDR2 FYNNEI. Sorting of unstimulated PBMCs yielded separate CD3+CD4+ and CD3+CD8+ fractions. This sample comprised CD4+ T cells from blood, obtained 12 months after liver transplant. The rearrangement links TRBV2 to TRBJ2-1; D possibly corresponds to TRBD1 (5 bases). The receptor comes from a human patient who received a liver transplant. The T cells may come from the graft donor. The CDR3 DNA reads TGTGCCAGCAGTGTTAGGGGTAAGAGCAATGAGCAGTTCTTC. Its protein product is CASSVRGKSNEQFF.